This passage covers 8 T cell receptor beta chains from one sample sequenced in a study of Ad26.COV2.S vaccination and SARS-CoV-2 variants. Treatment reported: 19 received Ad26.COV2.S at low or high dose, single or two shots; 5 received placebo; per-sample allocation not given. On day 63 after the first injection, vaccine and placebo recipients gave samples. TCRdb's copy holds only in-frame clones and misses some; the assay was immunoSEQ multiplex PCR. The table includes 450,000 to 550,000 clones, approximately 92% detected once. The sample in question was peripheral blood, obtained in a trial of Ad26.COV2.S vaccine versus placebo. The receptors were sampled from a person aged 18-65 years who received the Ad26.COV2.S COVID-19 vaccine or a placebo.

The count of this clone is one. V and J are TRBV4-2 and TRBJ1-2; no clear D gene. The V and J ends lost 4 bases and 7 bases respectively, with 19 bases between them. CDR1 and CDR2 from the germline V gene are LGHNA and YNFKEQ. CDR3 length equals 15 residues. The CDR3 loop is CASSLRLGGSSGYTF. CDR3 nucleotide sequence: TGTGCCAGCAGCCTGCGTTTGGGTGGCTCTAGTGGCTACACCTTC.

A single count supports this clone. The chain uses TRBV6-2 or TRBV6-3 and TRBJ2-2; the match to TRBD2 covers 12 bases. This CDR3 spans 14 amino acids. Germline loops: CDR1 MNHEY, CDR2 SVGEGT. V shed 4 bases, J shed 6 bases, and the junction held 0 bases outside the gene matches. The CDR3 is CASSWTSGAGELFF. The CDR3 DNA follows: TGTGCCAGCAGTTGGACTAGCGGGGCCGGGGAGCTGTTTTTT.

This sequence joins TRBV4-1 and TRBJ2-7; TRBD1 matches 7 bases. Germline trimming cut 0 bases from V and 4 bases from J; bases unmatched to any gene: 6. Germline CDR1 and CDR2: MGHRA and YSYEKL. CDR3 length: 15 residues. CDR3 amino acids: CASSQEGDRAYEQYF. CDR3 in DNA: TGCGCCAGCAGCCAAGAAGGGGACAGAGCTTACGAGCAGTACTTC.

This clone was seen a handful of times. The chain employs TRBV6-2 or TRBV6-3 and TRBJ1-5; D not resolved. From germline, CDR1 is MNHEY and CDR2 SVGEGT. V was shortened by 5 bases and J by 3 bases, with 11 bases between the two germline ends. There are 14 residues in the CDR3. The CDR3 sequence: CASSPDAINQPQHF. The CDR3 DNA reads TGTGCCAGCAGTCCGGACGCAATCAATCAGCCCCAGCATTTT.

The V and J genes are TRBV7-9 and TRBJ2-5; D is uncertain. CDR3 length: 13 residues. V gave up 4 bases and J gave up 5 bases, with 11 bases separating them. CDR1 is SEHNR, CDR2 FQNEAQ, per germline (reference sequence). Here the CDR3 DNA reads TGTGCCAGCAGCTGGGGTTCTTCGGAGACCCAGTACTTC. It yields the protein CASSWGSSETQYF.

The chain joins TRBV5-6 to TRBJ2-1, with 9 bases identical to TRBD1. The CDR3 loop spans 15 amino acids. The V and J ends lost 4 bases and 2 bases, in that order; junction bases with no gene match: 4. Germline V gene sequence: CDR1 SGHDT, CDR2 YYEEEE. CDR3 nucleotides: TGTGCCAGCAGCAGAGGGACAGGGCCCTACAATGAGCAGTTCTTC. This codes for CASSRGTGPYNEQFF.

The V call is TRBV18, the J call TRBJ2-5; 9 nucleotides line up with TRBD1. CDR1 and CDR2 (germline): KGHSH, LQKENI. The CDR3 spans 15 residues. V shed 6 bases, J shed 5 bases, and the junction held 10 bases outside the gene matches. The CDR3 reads CASSLPGTGKETQYF. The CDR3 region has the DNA TGTGCCAGCTCCCTCCCTGGGACAGGGAAGGAGACCCAGTACTTC. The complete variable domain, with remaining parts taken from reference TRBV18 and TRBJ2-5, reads NAGVMQNPRHLVRRRGQEARLRCSPMKGHSHVYWYRQLPEEGLKFMVYLQKENIIDESGMPKERFSAEFPKEGPSILRIQQVVRGDSAAYFCASSLPGTGKETQYFGPGTRLLVL.

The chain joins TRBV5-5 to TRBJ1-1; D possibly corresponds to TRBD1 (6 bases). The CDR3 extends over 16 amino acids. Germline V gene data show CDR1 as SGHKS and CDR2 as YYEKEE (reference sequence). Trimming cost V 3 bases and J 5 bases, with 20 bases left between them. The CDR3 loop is CASSYYTGTRRTEAFF. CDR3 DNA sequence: TGTGCCAGCAGCTACTACACCGGGACACGGCGTACTGAAGCTTTCTTT.